Shown below are 31 T cell receptor beta chains from a single sample sequenced in a study of radiotherapy plus CTLA-4 blockade in lung cancer. Some clones are missing from TCRdb's copy, which holds only in-frame ones; the method was immunoSEQ multiplex PCR. The table shows about 51,000 clones, with 65% to 85% occurring only once. Sequences were derived from peripheral blood, sampled from a patient treated with radiotherapy plus ipilimumab. These receptors came from a human donor with non-small cell lung cancer whose response to radiotherapy plus ipilimumab could not be evaluated.

This clone was seen more than once but under ten times. J is TRBJ1-2 and V is TRBV27; D not certain. The germline V gene encodes CDR1 MNHEY and CDR2 SMNVEV (reference sequence). The CDR3 sequence is 14 residues long. V was clipped by 4 bases and J by 8 bases, with 17 bases between them. CDR3 sequence reads: CASSSPSTLSGYTF. In DNA, the CDR3 is TGTGCCAGCAGTTCCCCGAGCACTTTGAGCGGCTACACCTTC.

The chain joins TRBV7-9 to TRBJ1-1; 11 bases are shared with TRBD1. CDR1 SEHNR and CDR2 FQNEAQ come from the germline V gene (reference sequence). The CDR3 has 16 residues. With V trimmed by 5 bases and J by 3 bases, 8 bases remained unmatched. The CDR3 nucleotides are TGTGCCAGCAGCCCCCTGGGACAGGGGGTAGACACTGAAGCTTTCTTT. As protein: CASSPLGQGVDTEAFF.

The genes are TRBV11-2 and TRBJ2-7; 7 bases fit TRBD1. CDR3 size: 16 residues. V was clipped by 1 base and J by 1 base; unmatched bases: 7. Germline values: CDR1 SGHAT, CDR2 FQNNGV. In DNA form, the CDR3 reads TGTGCCAGCAGCTTAGGGTGGGACAGCTCGTCCTACGAGCAGTACTTC. Translating it yields CASSLGWDSSSYEQYF.

There are a few counts of this clone. V is TRBV6-5 and J is TRBJ2-7; 10 bases are shared with TRBD1. The V gene end was trimmed by 7 bases and the J gene end by 4 bases; junction bases not matched to a gene: 7. The CDR3 has 14 residues. Germline assignment: CDR1 MNHEY and CDR2 SVGAGI. CDR3 loop: CASTPGQGMYEQYF. CDR3 DNA: TGTGCCAGCACACCGGGACAGGGGATGTACGAGCAGTACTTC.

V usage is TRBV4-2 and J usage is TRBJ1-5; weak D call: TRBD1 (5 bases). The CDR3 is made up of 17 amino acids. V lost 3 bases and J lost 4, with 19 bases in between. Germline V CDR1 and CDR2: LGHNA, YNFKEQ. In DNA, the CDR3 is TGTGCCAGCAGCCAGCCCTCGGGGGTAGCGAAAAATCAGCCCCAGCATTTT. Its protein product is CASSQPSGVAKNQPQHF.

The rearrangement joins TRBV2 to TRBJ2-3; D gene unclear. Per the germline V gene, CDR1 is SNHLY and CDR2 is FYNNEI. V was clipped by 7 bases and J by 0 bases, with 14 bases between them. This CDR3 is built from 15 residues. The DNA of the CDR3 is TGTGCCAGCATTACTGACTGGATTAGCACAGATACGCAGTATTTT. It yields the protein CASITDWISTDTQYF.

V is TRBV29-1 and J is TRBJ2-6, with a tentative D call TRBD1 (8 bases). The CDR3 is 17 amino acids. V was pared by 4 bases and J by 0 bases, with 16 bases between. Germline lookup yields CDR1 SQVTM and CDR2 ANQGSEA. This CDR3 reads CSVVPGGGSSGANVLTF. DNA of the CDR3: TGCAGCGTTGTCCCAGGGGGCGGGAGCTCTGGGGCCAACGTCCTGACTTTC.

The V and J genes are TRBV5-8 and TRBJ2-1; 8 bases agree with TRBD2. V gave up 1 base and J gave up 2 bases; unmatched junction bases: 2. The CDR3 extends over 15 amino acids. Germline V gives CDR1 SGHTS, CDR2 YDEGEE. In DNA, the CDR3 is TGTGCCAGCAGCTTGACTAGCGGCACCTACAATGAGCAGTTCTTC. Residues: CASSLTSGTYNEQFF.

The chain employs TRBV28 and TRBJ2-4; TRBD1 aligns across 7 bases. The length of the CDR3 is 15 residues. From germline, CDR1 is MDHEN and CDR2 SYDVKM. V dropped 6 bases and J dropped 6; count of bases not matched to a gene: 11. The DNA for the CDR3 is TGTGCCAGCAGCCCGACAGGGCGGGTGACAAACATTCAGTACTTC. Its protein is CASSPTGRVTNIQYF.

The chain combines TRBV30 with TRBJ1-4; 11 bases are a match to TRBD1. Per the germline V gene, CDR1 is GTSNPN and CDR2 is SVGIG (reference sequence). With V trimmed by 2 bases and J by 0 bases, 8 bases remained unmatched. The CDR3 loop spans 18 amino acids. Written as DNA, the CDR3 is TGTGCCTGGAGTCCTCAGGGACAGGGGGAAGCAACTAATGAAAAACTGTTTTTT. It is translated as CAWSPQGQGEATNEKLFF.

This clone occurred once. The chain combines TRBV5-1 with TRBJ1-4, with unresolved D. CDR1 and CDR2 (germline): SGHRS, YFSETQ. V lost 0 bases and J lost 4, with 7 bases in between. The CDR3 covers 14 residues. CDR3 nucleotide sequence: TGCGCCAGCAGCTTGGCCTCGGTTAATGAAAAACTGTTTTTT. Protein sequence: CASSLASVNEKLFF.

Worth noting for this clone: A read error may account for a junction end that differs from germline. V usage is TRBV6-1 and J usage is TRBJ1-1; 9 bases align to TRBD1. Germline V CDR1 and CDR2: MNHNS, SASEGT. This CDR3 has 16 residues. This chain's CDR3 is CASTEGQGTKNTEAFF. For the CDR3, the DNA is TGTGCCAGCACTGAAGGACAGGGGACAAAGAACACTGAAGCTTTCTTT.

The chain recombines TRBV6-1 with TRBJ2-3, with D perhaps TRBD2 (5 bases). The germline CDR1 and CDR2 sequences are MNHNS and SASEGT. V was clipped by 4 bases and J by 3 bases, with 11 bases between them. CDR3 length: 14 residues. The CDR3 loop reads CASSVIWETDTQYF. CDR3 DNA sequence: TGTGCCAGCAGTGTCATTTGGGAGACAGATACGCAGTATTTT.

The J gene is TRBJ1-6, the V gene TRBV7-2, with a tentative D call TRBD1 (6 bases). V was trimmed by 6 bases and J by 7 bases, leaving 16 bases between them. CDR1 is SGHTA, CDR2 FQGNSA, per germline. This CDR3 is 15 amino acids long. The CDR3 nucleotides read TGTGCCAGCAGGCAAAACAGGGCCTTCAATTCACCCCTCCACTTT. This encodes CASRQNRAFNSPLHF.

J is TRBJ1-2 and V is TRBV28; weak D call: TRBD1 (6 bases). Trimming shortened V by 6 bases and J by 2 bases, and 7 bases separated the two germline ends. The CDR3 spans 12 residues. The germline gives CDR1 MDHEN, CDR2 SYDVKM. Written as DNA, the CDR3 is TGTGCCAGCAGGGACAGCAACTATGGCTACACCTTC. Protein: CASRDSNYGYTF.

The genes are TRBV2 and TRBJ1-2; no clear D gene. The V gene's germline CDR1 is SNHLY and CDR2 FYNNEI. This CDR3 region has 12 residues. V lost 5 bases and J 6 bases, leaving 10 bases between the germline ends. The CDR3 region is CASSSPLDGYTF. For the CDR3, the DNA is TGTGCCAGCAGTTCTCCCCTTGATGGCTACACCTTC.

The chain carries TRBV19 and TRBJ1-3; D ambiguous. This CDR3 has 15 amino acids. Looked up from germline, CDR1 is LNHDA and CDR2 is SQIVND (reference sequence). V lost 6 bases, J lost 0 bases, and 12 bases lay in between. In DNA form, the CDR3 reads TGTGCCAGTAGAATTTCGGACTCCTCTGGAAACACCATATATTTT. Its translation is CASRISDSSGNTIYF.

The chain carries TRBV7-6 and TRBJ1-1; tentative D call: TRBD1 (5 bases). V was shortened by 1 base and J by 2 bases, with 11 bases between the two germline ends. There are 15 residues in the CDR3. Germline V gives CDR1 SGHVS, CDR2 FNYEAQ. The DNA of the CDR3 is TGTGCCAGCAGCTTAGAGTGGGGCACTAACACTGAAGCTTTCTTT. Its protein product is CASSLEWGTNTEAFF.

The chain employs TRBV7-2 and TRBJ2-2, with 7 bases lining up with TRBD1. This CDR3 is built from 17 residues. Losses at the gene ends were 4 bases for V and 3 bases for J; bases not matched to a gene: 11. Germline V gives CDR1 SGHTA, CDR2 FQGNSA. The CDR3 DNA reads TGTGCCAGCAGCTCTATCGACAGGGTGGTGGACACCGGGGAGCTGTTTTTT. This codes for CASSSIDRVVDTGELFF.

The genes are TRBV7-3 and TRBJ2-5; 8 bases fit TRBD2. CDR3 size: 15 residues. The J segment lost 4 bases and the V segment lost 5 bases, leaving 9 bases of the junction unmatched. Germline assignment: CDR1 SGHTA and CDR2 FQGTGA. CDR3 region: CASSPFPGGVETQYF. The CDR3 nucleotides are TGTGCCAGCAGCCCCTTCCCGGGAGGGGTAGAGACCCAGTACTTC.

This clone was picked up a small number of times. The rearrangement links TRBV30 to TRBJ1-1; D uncertain. V dropped 4 bases and J dropped 8 bases, with 11 bases sitting between them. The CDR3 runs to 11 residues. Germline loops: CDR1 GTSNPN, CDR2 SVGIG (reference sequence). In nucleotides, the CDR3 is TGTGCCTGGACGCTATCCTGGGAAGCTTTCTTT. This encodes CAWTLSWEAFF.

This rearrangement joins TRBV5-1 to TRBJ2-5, with 9 bases that match TRBD2. V lost 5 bases, J lost 3 bases, and 5 bases stayed unmatched. The germline V gene has CDR1 SGHRS and CDR2 YFSETQ. This CDR3 spans 14 amino acids. The CDR3 DNA follows: TGCGCCAGCAGTTCAGTAGCGGGAGAAGAGACCCAGTACTTC. Encoded protein: CASSSVAGEETQYF. Combining the CDR3 with reference TRBV5-1 and TRBJ2-5 gives the whole variable domain KAGVTQTPRYLIKTRGQQVTLSCSPISGHRSVSWYQQTPGQGLQFLFEYFSETQRNKGNFPGRFSGRQFSNSRSEMNVSTLELGDSALYLCASSSVAGEETQYFGPGTRLLVL.

As concerns this clone: Other DNA sequences of this sample code for an identical CDR3. The chain couples TRBV2 to TRBJ1-1; D not resolved. The CDR3 is 16 residues long. Germline V gene lookup returns CDR1 SNHLY and CDR2 FYNNEI. V was clipped by 6 bases and J by 2 bases, with 19 bases between them. CDR3 amino acids: CASSETLTGFNTEAFF. The CDR3 DNA follows: TGTGCCAGCAGCGAAACTCTAACGGGTTTCAACACTGAAGCTTTCTTT.

This clone was recorded a few times. V and J are TRBV6-1 and TRBJ1-5, with a possible D match to TRBD1 (6 bases). Germline-derived CDR1 and CDR2 are MNHNS and SASEGT. This CDR3 spans 14 amino acids. Deletions cut 6 bases from V and 7 bases from J, with 16 bases between. The CDR3 region is CASSATQGLQPQHF. Here the CDR3 DNA reads TGTGCCAGCAGCGCTACCCAGGGGCTGCAGCCCCAGCATTTT.

The V and J genes are TRBV9 and TRBJ1-3; 9 positions match TRBD1. V trimming: 6 bases; J trimming: 2 bases; junction bases outside the gene matches: 9. Germline V gene data show CDR1 as SGDLS and CDR2 as YYNGEE. This CDR3 has 16 residues. CDR3 in DNA: TGTGCCAGCACCGAAGGACAGGGGAATACTGGAAACACCATATATTTT. This translates into CASTEGQGNTGNTIYF.

The rearrangement joins TRBV6-1 to TRBJ2-2; TRBD1 matches 9 bases. The V and J ends lost 6 bases and 3 bases, in that order; junction bases with no gene match: 5. CDR3 length equals 15 residues. Looked up from germline, CDR1 is MNHNS and CDR2 is SASEGT. In DNA form, the CDR3 reads TGTGCCAGCAGAGTACAGGGGGCATACACCGGGGAGCTGTTTTTT. This encodes CASRVQGAYTGELFF.

V usage is TRBV18 and J usage is TRBJ2-7; D perhaps matches TRBD2 (6 bases). Germline CDR1 is KGHSH and CDR2 is LQKENI. The CDR3 is 14 residues long. Trimming stripped 4 bases from V and 3 bases from J, with 13 bases between. The CDR3: CASSQASRGYEQYF. The CDR3 bases are TGTGCCAGCTCACAAGCCTCGCGGGGCTACGAGCAGTACTTC.

The chain employs TRBV19 and TRBJ2-6; perhaps TRBD1 as D (10 bases). In germline, CDR1 is LNHDA, CDR2 SQIVND (reference sequence). V was shortened by 7 bases and J by 1 base, with 20 bases between the two germline ends. The CDR3 covers 18 residues. CDR3 sequence: CASNLAGTGVSGANVLTF. CDR3 DNA sequence: TGTGCCAGTAATCTAGCGGGGACAGGGGTATCTGGGGCCAACGTCCTGACTTTC.

The chain carries TRBV29-1 and TRBJ2-7; perhaps TRBD2 as D (6 bases). CDR1 is SQVTM, CDR2 ANQGSEA, per germline. This CDR3 has 15 residues. Trimming took off 4 bases at V and 5 bases at J, with 21 bases between the two ends. In nucleotides, the CDR3 is TGCAGCGTTGTCCCTAAAGATCCGGGAGTTAACGAGCAGTACTTC. Translated, it gives CSVVPKDPGVNEQYF.

This clone has a handful of counts. V usage is TRBV6-1 and J usage is TRBJ1-4; 10 bases map to TRBD1. The CDR3 totals 18 residues. Per the germline V gene, CDR1 is MNHNS and CDR2 is SASEGT. With V trimmed by 2 bases and J by 8 bases, 14 bases remained unmatched. This chain's CDR3 is CASSESTRQGAMEEKLFF. Here the CDR3 DNA reads TGTGCCAGCAGTGAATCCACGAGACAGGGGGCAATGGAAGAAAAACTGTTTTTT.

V usage is TRBV2 and J usage is TRBJ2-2; TRBD1 matches at 9 bases. Germline values: CDR1 SNHLY, CDR2 FYNNEI. Unmatched junction bases numbered 11, after V lost 8 bases and J lost 1 base. The CDR3 is 17 residues long. This CDR3 is CASRNPGQGQNTGELFF. In DNA, the CDR3 is TGTGCCAGCCGAAACCCGGGACAGGGCCAGAACACCGGGGAGCTGTTTTTT. The whole variable domain, filled in from reference TRBV2 and TRBJ2-2, reads EPEVTQTPSHQVTQMGQEVILRCVPISNHLYFYWYRQILGQKVEFLVSFYNNEISEKSEIFDDQFSVERPDGSNFTLKIRSTKLEDSAMYFCASRNPGQGQNTGELFFGEGSRLTVL.